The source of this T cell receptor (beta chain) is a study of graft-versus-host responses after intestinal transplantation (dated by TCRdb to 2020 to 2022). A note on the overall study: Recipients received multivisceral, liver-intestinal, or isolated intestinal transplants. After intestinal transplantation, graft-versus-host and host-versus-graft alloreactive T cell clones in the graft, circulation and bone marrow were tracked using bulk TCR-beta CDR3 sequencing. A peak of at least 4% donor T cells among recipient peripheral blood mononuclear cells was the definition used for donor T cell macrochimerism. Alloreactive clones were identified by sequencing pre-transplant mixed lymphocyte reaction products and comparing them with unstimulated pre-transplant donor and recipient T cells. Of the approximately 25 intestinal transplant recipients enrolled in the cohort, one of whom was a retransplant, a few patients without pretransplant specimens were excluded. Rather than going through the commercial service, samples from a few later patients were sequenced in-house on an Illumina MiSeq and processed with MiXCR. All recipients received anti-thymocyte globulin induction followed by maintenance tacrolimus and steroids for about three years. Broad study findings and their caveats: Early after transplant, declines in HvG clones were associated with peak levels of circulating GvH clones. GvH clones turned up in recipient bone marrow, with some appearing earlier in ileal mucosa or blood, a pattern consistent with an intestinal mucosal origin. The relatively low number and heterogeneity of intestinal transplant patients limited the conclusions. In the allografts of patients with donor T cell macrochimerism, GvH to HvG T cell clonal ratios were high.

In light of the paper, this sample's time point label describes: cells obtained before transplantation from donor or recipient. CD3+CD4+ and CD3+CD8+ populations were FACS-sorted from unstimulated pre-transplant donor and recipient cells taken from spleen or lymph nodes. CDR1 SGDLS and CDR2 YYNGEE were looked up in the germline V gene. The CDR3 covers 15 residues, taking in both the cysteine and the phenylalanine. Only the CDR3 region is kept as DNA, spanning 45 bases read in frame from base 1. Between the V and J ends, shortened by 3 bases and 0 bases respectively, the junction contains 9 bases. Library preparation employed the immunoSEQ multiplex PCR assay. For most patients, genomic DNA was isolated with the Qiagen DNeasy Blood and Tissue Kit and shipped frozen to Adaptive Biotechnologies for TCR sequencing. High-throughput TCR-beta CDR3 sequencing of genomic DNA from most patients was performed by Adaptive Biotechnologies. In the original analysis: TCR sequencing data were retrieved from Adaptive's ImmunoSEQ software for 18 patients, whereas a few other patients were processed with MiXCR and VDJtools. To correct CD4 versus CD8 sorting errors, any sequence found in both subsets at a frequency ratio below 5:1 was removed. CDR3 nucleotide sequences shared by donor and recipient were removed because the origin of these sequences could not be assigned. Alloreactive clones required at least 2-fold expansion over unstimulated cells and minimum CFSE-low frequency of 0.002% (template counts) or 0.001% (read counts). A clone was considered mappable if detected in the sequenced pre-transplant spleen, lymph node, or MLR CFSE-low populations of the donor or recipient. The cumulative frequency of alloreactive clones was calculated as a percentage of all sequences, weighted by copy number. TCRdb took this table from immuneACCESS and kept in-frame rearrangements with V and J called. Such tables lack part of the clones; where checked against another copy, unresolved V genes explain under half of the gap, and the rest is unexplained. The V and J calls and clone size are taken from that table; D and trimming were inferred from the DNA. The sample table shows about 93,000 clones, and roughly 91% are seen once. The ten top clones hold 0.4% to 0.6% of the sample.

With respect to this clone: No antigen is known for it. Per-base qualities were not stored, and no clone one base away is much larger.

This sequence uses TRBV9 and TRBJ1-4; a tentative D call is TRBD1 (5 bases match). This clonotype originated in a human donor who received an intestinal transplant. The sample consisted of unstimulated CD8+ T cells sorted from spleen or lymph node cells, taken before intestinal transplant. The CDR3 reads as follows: CASSASGTTNEKLFF. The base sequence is TGTGCCAGCAGCGCATCAGGGACAACTAATGAAAAACTGTTTTTT.